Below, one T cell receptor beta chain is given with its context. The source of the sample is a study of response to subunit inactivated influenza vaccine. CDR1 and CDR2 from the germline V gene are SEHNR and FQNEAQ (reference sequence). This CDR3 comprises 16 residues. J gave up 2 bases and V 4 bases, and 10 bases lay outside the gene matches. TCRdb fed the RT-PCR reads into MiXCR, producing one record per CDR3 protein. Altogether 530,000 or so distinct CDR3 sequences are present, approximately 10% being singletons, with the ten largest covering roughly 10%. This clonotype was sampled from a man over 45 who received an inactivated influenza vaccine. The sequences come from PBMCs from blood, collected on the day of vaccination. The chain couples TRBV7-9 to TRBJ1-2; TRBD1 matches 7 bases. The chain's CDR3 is CASSSTGTARNYGYTF. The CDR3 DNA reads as TGTGCCAGCAGCTCCACTGGGACAGCTAGAAACTATGGCTACACCTTC.